This T cell receptor beta chain came from a study of T cells in Graves' hyperthyroidism and ophthalmopathy. Template material for amplifying TCR beta CDR3 regions consisted of RNA transcripts. HTBI primers were used for first-round RT-PCR of the TCR CDR3. TCRdb re-called the multiplex PCR reads through MiXCR, storing one row per CDR3 protein. The sample has 560,000 or so distinct CDR3 sequences, approximately 20% seen once. Study-wide points: Ophthalmopathy onset followed model prediction by a median around six months. In blood, most of the thyroid clonotypes expanded above 0.001 were also present.

This CDR3 has 14 amino acids. Germline lookup yields CDR1 SGHAT and CDR2 FQNNGV. V was clipped by 4 bases and J by 4 bases; unmatched bases: 7. Lactation, pregnancy, other autoimmune disease or uncontrolled infection led to exclusion of patients. Over 8 ml fresh peripheral blood yielded the PBMCs. There are a few counts of this clonotype. Its target is unknown. Sequenced input: blood. This chain uses TRBV11-2 with TRBJ2-7, with 7 bases fitting TRBD2. The source is a man aged 35-49 years with Graves' ophthalmopathy. CDR3 sequence (DNA): TGTGCCAGCAGCTGGGAGACTAGCAGTTACGAGCAGTACTTC. Translated, it gives CASSWETSSYEQYF.